This T cell receptor beta chain was captured by sequencing in a study of blood T cell repertoires in COVID-19. Method: immunoSEQ multiplex PCR; TCRdb's copy keeps in-frame clones and lacks some. The repertoire holds tens of thousands of clones, with about 77% as singletons. Germline V gene data show CDR1 as MNHEY and CDR2 as SVGEGT. Trimming removed 5 bases from V and 1 base from J, with 8 bases in between. CDR3 length equals 14 residues. The source is a man between 65 and 79 years old with COVID-19, enrolled during active disease. The sequenced sample consisted of peripheral blood. The chain combines TRBV6-2 or TRBV6-3 with TRBJ2-2, with no clear D. Here the CDR3 DNA reads TGTGCCAGCAGTAAGAGCATGAACACCGGGGAGCTGTTTTTT. Protein: CASSKSMNTGELFF.